The rows below give T cell receptor beta chains drawn from one sample of a study of technical replicates of blood from a handful of donors. TCRdb's copy holds only in-frame clones and misses some; the assay was immunoSEQ multiplex PCR. Of tens of thousands of clones in the sample, 95% were seen once. The sequenced material came from T cells isolated from PBMCs. These receptors were taken from a human donor in good health. Both conserved end residues are part of each CDR3. D genes are given only for firm matches. The listing skips clone size in some rows; elsewhere it reads once, few, many or a size class.

clone_size: .
d_call: TRBD1
j_call: TRBJ2-3
v_call: TRBV6-1
cdr3_aa: CASHYPSTGSDTQYF
cdr3_nt: TGTGCCAGCCACTACCCCTCGACAGGGTCGGATACGCAGTATTTT

clone_size: .
d_call: TRBD1
j_call: TRBJ1-1
v_call: TRBV28
cdr3_aa: CASRLTGGEATEAFF
cdr3_nt: TGTGCCAGCAGGCTAACAGGGGGCGAAGCTACTGAAGCTTTCTTT

clone_size: .
d_call: .
j_call: TRBJ1-2
v_call: TRBV4-1
cdr3_aa: CASSQAPRDGYTF
cdr3_nt: TGCGCCAGCAGCCAAGCTCCCAGGGATGGCTACACCTTC

clone_size: once
d_call: .
j_call: TRBJ1-1
v_call: TRBV18
cdr3_aa: CASSRGEKSEAFF
cdr3_nt: TGTGCCAGCTCTCGGGGGGAGAAATCTGAAGCTTTCTTT

clone_size: .
d_call: .
j_call: TRBJ1-1
v_call: TRBV19
cdr3_aa: CASSIPLSEAFF
cdr3_nt: TGTGCCAGTAGTATCCCCTTGTCTGAAGCTTTCTTT

clone_size: .
d_call: TRBD2
j_call: TRBJ2-5
v_call: TRBV10-3
cdr3_aa: CAITERLAVIQETQYF
cdr3_nt: TGTGCCATCACAGAGAGACTAGCGGTGATCCAAGAGACCCAGTACTTC

clone_size: .
d_call: TRBD1
j_call: TRBJ2-5
v_call: TRBV2
cdr3_aa: CASGRDRGPGETQYF
cdr3_nt: TGTGCCAGCGGACGAGACAGGGGTCCGGGAGAGACCCAGTACTTC

clone_size: once
d_call: TRBD1
j_call: TRBJ2-7
v_call: TRBV6-6
cdr3_aa: CASSYDRDRASEQYF
cdr3_nt: TGTGCCAGCAGTTACGACCGGGACAGGGCGTCCGAGCAGTACTTC

clone_size: .
d_call: .
j_call: TRBJ2-3
v_call: TRBV6-5
cdr3_aa: CASRRADTQYF
cdr3_nt: TGTGCCAGCAGGAGGGCAGATACGCAGTATTTT

clone_size: once
d_call: .
j_call: TRBJ2-7
v_call: TRBV6-4
cdr3_aa: CASESGGEQYF
cdr3_nt: TGTGCCAGCGAAAGCGGAGGCGAGCAGTACTTC

clone_size: .
d_call: TRBD1
j_call: TRBJ1-5
v_call: TRBV28
cdr3_aa: CASTTDRAHQPQHF
cdr3_nt: TGTGCCAGCACCACTGACAGGGCCCATCAGCCCCAGCATTTT

clone_size: .
d_call: .
j_call: TRBJ2-5
v_call: TRBV10-2
cdr3_aa: CASSESRVFLRETQYF
cdr3_nt: TGCGCCAGCAGTGAGTCGAGGGTTTTCCTTCGAGAGACCCAGTACTTC

clone_size: once
d_call: .
j_call: TRBJ1-2
v_call: TRBV5-8
cdr3_aa: CASSLGQVNYGYTF
cdr3_nt: TGTGCCAGCAGCTTGGGACAAGTTAACTATGGCTACACCTTC

clone_size: .
d_call: TRBD2
j_call: TRBJ2-1
v_call: TRBV30
cdr3_aa: CAWSGSLAGGVEQFF
cdr3_nt: TGTGCCTGGAGTGGTTCTCTAGCGGGGGGGGTTGAGCAGTTCTTC

clone_size: .
d_call: TRBD2
j_call: TRBJ2-7
v_call: TRBV30
cdr3_aa: CAWSPGTRYEQYF
cdr3_nt: TGTGCCTGGAGTCCCGGGACTAGATACGAGCAGTACTTC

clone_size: once
d_call: .
j_call: TRBJ2-3
v_call: TRBV7-8
cdr3_aa: CASSLGATQYF
cdr3_nt: TGTGCCAGCAGCTTAGGGGCTACGCAGTATTTT

clone_size: .
d_call: .
j_call: TRBJ2-1
v_call: TRBV6-1
cdr3_aa: CATLPGGSYNEQFF
cdr3_nt: TGTGCCACTCTGCCAGGGGGGTCCTACAATGAGCAGTTCTTC

clone_size: .
d_call: TRBD1
j_call: TRBJ2-1
v_call: TRBV30
cdr3_aa: CAWNPGQGATGLSYNEQFF
cdr3_nt: TGTGCCTGGAACCCGGGACAGGGGGCGACAGGCCTCTCCTACAATGAGCAGTTCTTC

clone_size: .
d_call: .
j_call: TRBJ1-3
v_call: TRBV6-5
cdr3_aa: CASSYADTSGNTIYF
cdr3_nt: TGTGCCAGCAGTTACGCGGACACCTCTGGAAACACCATATATTTT

clone_size: .
d_call: TRBD1
j_call: TRBJ2-7
v_call: TRBV7-9
cdr3_aa: CASSLVGGPSPYEQYF
cdr3_nt: TGTGCCAGCAGCTTAGTAGGGGGCCCTTCACCCTACGAGCAGTACTTC

clone_size: .
d_call: .
j_call: TRBJ2-2
v_call: TRBV6-1
cdr3_aa: CASSPAGTSGELFF
cdr3_nt: TGTGCCAGCAGCCCCGCCGGGACATCCGGGGAGCTGTTTTTT

clone_size: .
d_call: .
j_call: TRBJ2-2
v_call: TRBV6-5
cdr3_aa: CASFASRNTGELFF
cdr3_nt: TGTGCCAGCTTCGCCTCGAGAAACACCGGGGAGCTGTTTTTT

clone_size: .
d_call: .
j_call: TRBJ2-5
v_call: TRBV5-1
cdr3_aa: CASSLGVSSRETQYF
cdr3_nt: TGCGCCAGCAGCTTGGGGGTTAGCTCCCGAGAGACCCAGTACTTC

clone_size: .
d_call: TRBD2
j_call: TRBJ2-3
v_call: TRBV7-9
cdr3_aa: CASSESGVLVQYF
cdr3_nt: TGTGCCAGCAGCGAGAGCGGGGTTCTGGTACAGTATTTT